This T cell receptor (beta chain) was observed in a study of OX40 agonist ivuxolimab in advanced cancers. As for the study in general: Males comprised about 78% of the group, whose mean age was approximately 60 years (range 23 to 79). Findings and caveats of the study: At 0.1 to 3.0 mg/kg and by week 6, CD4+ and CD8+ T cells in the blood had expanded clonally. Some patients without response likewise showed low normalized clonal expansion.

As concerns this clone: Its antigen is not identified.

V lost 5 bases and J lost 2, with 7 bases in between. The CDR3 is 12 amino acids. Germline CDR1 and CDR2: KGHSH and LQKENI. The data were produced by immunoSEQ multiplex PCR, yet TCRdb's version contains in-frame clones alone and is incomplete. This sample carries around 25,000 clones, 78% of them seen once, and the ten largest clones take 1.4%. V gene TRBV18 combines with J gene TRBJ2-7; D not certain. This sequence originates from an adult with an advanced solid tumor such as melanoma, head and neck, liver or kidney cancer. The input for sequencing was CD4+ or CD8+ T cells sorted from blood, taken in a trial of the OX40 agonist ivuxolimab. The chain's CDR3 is CASSGDTYEQYF. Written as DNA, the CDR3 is TGTGCCAGCTCAGGGGATACCTACGAGCAGTACTTC.